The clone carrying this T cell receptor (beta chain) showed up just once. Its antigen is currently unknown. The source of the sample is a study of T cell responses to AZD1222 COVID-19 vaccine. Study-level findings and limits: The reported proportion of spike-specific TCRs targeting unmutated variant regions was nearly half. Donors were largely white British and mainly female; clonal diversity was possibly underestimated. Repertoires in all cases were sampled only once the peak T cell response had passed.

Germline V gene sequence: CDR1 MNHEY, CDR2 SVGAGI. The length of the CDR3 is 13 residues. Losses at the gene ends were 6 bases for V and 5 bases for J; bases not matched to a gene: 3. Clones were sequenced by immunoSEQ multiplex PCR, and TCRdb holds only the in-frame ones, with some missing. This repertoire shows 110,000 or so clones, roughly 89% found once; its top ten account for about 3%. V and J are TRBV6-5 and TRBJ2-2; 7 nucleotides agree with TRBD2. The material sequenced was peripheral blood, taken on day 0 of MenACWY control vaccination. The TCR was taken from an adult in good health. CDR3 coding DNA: TGTGCCAGCAGCCCGGGGGGAACCGGGGAGCTGTTTTTT. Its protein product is CASSPGGTGELFF.